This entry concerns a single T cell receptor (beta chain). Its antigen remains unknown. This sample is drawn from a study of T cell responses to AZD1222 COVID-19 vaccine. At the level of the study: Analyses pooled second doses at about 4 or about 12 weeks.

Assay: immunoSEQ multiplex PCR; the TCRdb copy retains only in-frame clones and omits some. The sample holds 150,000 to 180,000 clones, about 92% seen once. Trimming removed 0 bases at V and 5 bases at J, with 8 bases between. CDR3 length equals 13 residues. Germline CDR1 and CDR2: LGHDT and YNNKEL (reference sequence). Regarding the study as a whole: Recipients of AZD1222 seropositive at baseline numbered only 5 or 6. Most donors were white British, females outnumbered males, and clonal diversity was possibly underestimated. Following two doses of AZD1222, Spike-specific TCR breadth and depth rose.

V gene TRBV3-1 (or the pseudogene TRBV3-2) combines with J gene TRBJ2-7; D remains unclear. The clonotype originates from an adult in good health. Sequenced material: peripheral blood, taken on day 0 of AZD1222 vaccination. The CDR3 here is CASSQDLFHEQYF. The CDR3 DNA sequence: TGTGCCAGCAGCCAAGATCTATTCCACGAGCAGTACTTC.